This TCR beta chain stems from a study of vaccination and CD4 T cells after COVID-19. For the study at large: Each participant underwent a two-dose regimen of either the BNT162b2 or the mRNA-1273 vaccine.

On this clonotype: The antigen remains unidentified.

An Oncomine TCR Beta short-read assay was used to sequence the DNA from cultured CD4+ T cells. Via MiXCR, TCRdb re-called the PCR reads, giving one row per CDR3 protein. The sample lists around 21,000 distinct CDR3 sequences; approximately 60% were seen once. Noted treatment: roughly ten-day PBMC culture with coronavirus spike peptide pools or control peptides (ViraFEST assay). This receptor was obtained from a human donor who had recovered from COVID-19. Source material: CD4+ T cells from blood, cultured in vitro.

CDR3 protein: CSAAPLDTQYF. For the CDR3, the DNA is TGCAGTGCTGCCCCTTTAGATACGCAGTATTTT. The V gene is TRBV20-1, the J gene TRBJ2-3; no definite D call. This CDR3 region has 11 residues. The germline V gene has CDR1 DFQATT and CDR2 SNEGSKA (reference sequence). V was clipped by 5 bases and J by 5 bases, with 8 bases between them.